These 23 T cell receptor beta chains were sequenced from one sample in a study of T cell clonality in common variable immunodeficiency. This table comes from immunoSEQ multiplex PCR, and its TCRdb copy is limited to in-frame clones, with some not included. The sample has 80,000 or so clones, none seen only once. Material for sequencing was peripheral blood mononuclear cells. Source of these receptors: a person between 18 and 75 years old in good health.

Comments on this clone: The read finishes 3 residues shy of the CDR3 end, and the germline J gene is used to complete it. This chain uses TRBV11-3 with TRBJ2-7; 8 bases line up with TRBD1. CDR3 length: 14 residues. V dropped 5 bases and J dropped 3; count of bases not matched to a gene: 6. The V gene's germline CDR1 is SGHNT and CDR2 YENEEA. The DNA read from the CDR3 is TGTGCCAGCAGCCCGGACAGGGACCACTACGAG. Translating it yields CASSPDRDHYE. The whole CDR3 protein reads CASSPDRDHYEQYF.

This clone was observed at least ten times. The read ends 3 residues shy of where the CDR3 ends; the end is completed using the germline J gene. The rearrangement joins TRBV7-2 to TRBJ1-2; TRBD1 matches 9 bases. The CDR3 spans 14 residues. Germline lookup yields CDR1 SGHTA and CDR2 FQGNSA. The CDR3 spells CASSLGQGVLGYTF. CDR3 bases read: TGTGCCAGCAGCTTAGGACAGGGGGTACTCGGC.

This clone was picked up many times. The sequenced fragment ends 3 residues before the CDR3 boundary, so the rest is inferred from the germline J gene. The V and J genes are TRBV5-1 and TRBJ2-6; D unresolved. Looked up from germline, CDR1 is SGHRS and CDR2 is YFSETQ. V lost 0 bases and J lost 4, with 2 bases in between. This CDR3 has 13 residues. CDR3 sequence: CASSLVGANVLTF. CDR3 DNA (partial): TGCGCCAGCAGCTTGGTAGGGGCCAACGTC.

This clone has ten or more counts. Coverage ceases 3 residues before the CDR3 finishes, and the germline J gene fills in the end. The chain is built from TRBV18 and TRBJ2-7, with D possibly being TRBD2 (6 bases). CDR3 length equals 13 residues. The germline gives CDR1 KGHSH, CDR2 LQKENI. CDR3 bases read: TGTGCGACGAGTCCGTCAGCGGGCTACGAG. It encodes CATSPSAGYE. The entire CDR3 sequence reads CATSPSAGYEQYF.

In its sample, this clone was seen a few times. Read coverage stops 3 residues before the CDR3 terminus; the germline J gene supplies the remainder. The J gene is TRBJ1-1, the V gene TRBV19, with a possible D match to TRBD1 (5 bases). Trimming removed 7 bases at V and 4 bases at J, with 13 bases between. Germline CDR1 is LNHDA and CDR2 is SQIVND (reference sequence). The CDR3 is made up of 13 amino acids. CDR3 sequence reads: CASTLQGVTEAFF. The sequenced CDR3 bases are TGTGCCAGTACCTTGCAGGGAGTCACTGAA.

This clone was detected ten times or more. The read falls 3 residues short of the CDR3 end, and the missing part is taken from the germline J gene. The chain recombines TRBV2 with TRBJ1-5, with 7 bases aligning to TRBD1. Germline lookup yields CDR1 SNHLY and CDR2 FYNNEI. The J segment lost 6 bases and the V segment lost 8 bases, leaving 7 bases of the junction unmatched. This CDR3 contains 13 residues. CDR3 in amino acids: CASGVRGLQPQHF. CDR3 DNA, as far as it was read: TGTGCCAGCGGGGTAAGGGGGCTTCAGCCC.

This clone showed up many times. The part of the CDR3 DNA that was read is TGTGCCAGCAGCTTGGAGGGGGGGACACACGAG. It encodes CASSLEGGTHE. Given in full, the CDR3 is CASSLEGGTHEQYF. J is TRBJ2-7 and V is TRBV5-6; maybe TRBD2 (7 bases). The read is 3 residues too short to cover the CDR3 end, so that end is filled in from the germline J gene. V was cut by 0 bases and J by 5 bases, with 12 bases left in between. The length of the CDR3 is 14 residues. From germline, CDR1 is SGHDT and CDR2 YYEEEE.

This clone was seen repeatedly, ten times or more. The read terminates 3 residues before the CDR3 end, so the remaining end is supplied by the germline J gene. The rearrangement uses TRBV5-4 and TRBJ1-2; 7 nucleotides match TRBD1. There are 13 residues in the CDR3. The V gene's germline CDR1 is SGHNT and CDR2 YYREEE (reference sequence). CDR3 region: CASSLEGAQGYTF. CDR3 DNA (partial): TGTGCCAGCAGCTTGGAGGGGGCGCAAGGC.

This clone was detected ten times or more. The read ends 3 residues shy of where the CDR3 ends; the end is completed using the germline J gene. The J gene is TRBJ2-1, the V gene TRBV12-5; 10 positions match TRBD2. After removal of 0 bases from V and 8 bases from J, the junction contained 10 bases not matched to a gene. This CDR3 has 17 amino acids. The germline CDR1 and CDR2 sequences are LGHNT and FRNRAP. CDR3 protein: CASGLVVAGGSLDEQFF. The sequenced part of the CDR3 DNA is TGTGCTAGTGGTTTGGTAGTAGCGGGGGGATCTTTGGATGAG.

In regard to this clone: Sequencing ends 3 residues short of the CDR3 end; the germline J gene provides the rest. V is TRBV7-9 and J is TRBJ1-2, with D perhaps matching TRBD1 (6 bases). Germline CDR1 SEHNR, CDR2 FQNEAQ (reference sequence). There are 14 residues in the CDR3. The sequenced part of the CDR3 DNA is TGTGCCAGCGTACAACAGGGAAGCGACGGCGGC. The encoded protein is CASVQQGSDGG. The entire CDR3 protein is CASVQQGSDGGYTF.

Ten or more counts support this clone. Read data end 3 residues before the CDR3 end; the end is taken from the germline J gene. The J gene is TRBJ1-2, the V gene TRBV20-1; the match to TRBD1 covers 8 bases. The germline V gene encodes CDR1 DFQATT and CDR2 SNEGSKA (reference sequence). CDR3 length: 12 residues. V lost 6 bases to trimming and J lost 7 bases; unmatched junction nucleotides: 7. The CDR3 bases that were read are TGCAGTGCCAGTGGACAGGGTGGTGGC. This gives the protein CSASGQGGG. The complete CDR3 reads CSASGQGGGYTF.

Ten or more counts support this clone. A read error may produce the germline difference seen at one junction end. The CDR3 end is not reached by the read, which stops 3 residues before it; the germline J gene fills it in. V and J are TRBV4-2 and TRBJ2-7; no clear D. Germline V gives CDR1 LGHNA, CDR2 YNFKEQ. The CDR3 consists of 13 residues. CDR3 loop: CASSWQVSYEQYF. The part of the CDR3 DNA that was read is TGCGCCAGCAGCTGGCAGGTTTCCTACGAG.

The sample holds many counts of this clone. The read gets to within 3 residues of the CDR3 end, and the germline J gene fills in the rest. The V call is TRBV7-2, the J call TRBJ2-1; weak D call: TRBD2 (5 bases). CDR3 length: 13 residues. The germline V and J ends were trimmed by 4 bases and 5 bases, with 9 bases remaining between them. Germline CDR1 is SGHTA and CDR2 is FQGNSA. CDR3 protein: CASSSDWDNEQFF. CDR3 DNA, as far as it was read: TGTGCCAGCAGCTCGGACTGGGACAATGAG. The entire variable domain, with the rest obtained from reference TRBV7-2 and TRBJ2-1, is as follows: GAGVSQSPSNKVTEKGKDVELRCDPISGHTALYWYRQSLGQGLEFLIYFQGNSAPDKSGLPSDRFSAERTGGSVSTLTIQRTQQEDSAVYLCASSSDWDNEQFFGPGTRLTVL.

In its sample, this clone was seen many times. The sequence runs out 3 residues before the end of the CDR3; the remainder is reconstructed from the germline J gene. The gene calls are TRBV11-2 and TRBJ1-6; D remains ambiguous. Trimming removed 2 bases from V and 5 bases from J, with 4 bases in between. Per germline, CDR1 SGHAT and CDR2 FQNNGV. CDR3 length: 13 amino acids. CDR3 residues: CASSLRDNSPLHF. The part of the CDR3 DNA that was read is TGTGCCAGCAGCTTACGGGATAATTCACCC.

This clone was counted at least ten times. Sequencing ends 3 residues short of the CDR3 end; the germline J gene provides the rest. The chain employs TRBV9 and TRBJ1-5; possible D gene TRBD1, 6 bases. Germline V lookup: CDR1 SGDLS, CDR2 YYNGEE. This CDR3 contains 14 residues. Between the trimmed V and J ends, which lost 4 bases and 3 bases, there was a span of 11 bases. The DNA read from the CDR3 is TGTGCCAGCAGCCCTACAGGGAACAATCAGCCC. Translated, it gives CASSPTGNNQP. The entire CDR3 sequence reads CASSPTGNNQPQHF.

This clone was observed at least ten times. The read ends 3 residues shy of where the CDR3 ends; the end is completed using the germline J gene. The rearrangement joins TRBV6-2 or TRBV6-3 to TRBJ2-4, with 7 positions matching TRBD2. CDR1 and CDR2 (germline): MNHEY, SVGEGT. This CDR3 has 14 residues. With 8 bases clipped from V and 7 bases from J, the junction kept 11 bases outside the gene matches. The chain's CDR3 is CASGRTRARNIQYF. The CDR3 bases that were read are TGTGCCAGCGGCCGGACTAGAGCCCGGAACATT.

This clone has ten or more counts. The CDR3 reads CASSLLELAGDTDTQYF. The CDR3 bases that were read are TGTGCCAGCTCACTACTCGAACTAGCGGGGGACACAGATACG. The V call is TRBV18, the J call TRBJ2-3; TRBD2 agrees at 11 bases. The read comes to an end 3 residues before the CDR3 does, leaving the germline J gene to fill in the end. After removal of 4 bases from V and 2 bases from J, the junction contained 8 bases not matched to a gene. Germline assignment: CDR1 KGHSH and CDR2 LQKENI. There are 17 residues in the CDR3.

This clone came up many times. The CDR3 end is not reached by the read, which stops 3 residues before it; the germline J gene fills it in. The gene calls are TRBV5-1 and TRBJ2-1; the match to TRBD1 covers 7 bases. The CDR3 is 15 amino acids. Germline trimming cut 4 bases from V and 2 bases from J; bases unmatched to any gene: 6. Germline CDR1 is SGHRS and CDR2 is YFSETQ. CDR3 region: CASSPRQGTYNEQFF. CDR3 DNA, as far as it was read: TGCGCCAGCAGCCCCCGACAGGGAACCTACAATGAG.

This clone was seen at least ten times. From the germline J gene comes the end of the CDR3, since the read stops 3 residues before it. The V and J genes are TRBV7-2 and TRBJ2-1, with no clear D. The CDR3 totals 15 residues. V lost 0 bases and J 2 bases, leaving 8 bases between the germline ends. Germline V CDR1 and CDR2: SGHTA, FQGNSA. The CDR3 region is CASSLAQSAYNEQFF. The sequenced CDR3 bases are TGTGCCAGCAGCTTAGCGCAAAGCGCCTACAATGAG.

There are many counts of this clone. The read ends 3 residues early relative to the CDR3; the germline J gene fills the gap. The J gene is TRBJ2-1, the V gene TRBV20-1; 9 bases line up with TRBD2. CDR3 length equals 13 residues. Looked up from germline, CDR1 is DFQATT and CDR2 is SNEGSKA (reference sequence). Trimming took 2 bases from V and 4 from J; bases not matched to a gene: 0. The CDR3 DNA, read in part, is TGCAGTGCTAGACTAGCGGGATACAATGAG. Translating it yields CSARLAGYNE. The entire CDR3 reads CSARLAGYNEQFF.

This clone appeared many times. One end of the junction fails to match germline, which may point to a read error. Coverage ceases 3 residues before the CDR3 finishes, and the germline J gene fills in the end. V is TRBV4-2 and J is TRBJ1-5, with 10 nucleotides matching TRBD1. This CDR3 region has 15 residues. CDR1 and CDR2 from the germline V gene are LGHNA and YNFKEQ. The sequenced part of the CDR3 DNA is TGCGCCAGCAGCCAGGTCGGGACAGGGGATCAGCCC. Encoded protein: CASSQVGTGDQP. The full CDR3 sequence reads CASSQVGTGDQPQHF.

This clone appeared many times. The read ends 3 residues before the CDR3 terminus; that terminus is restored from the germline J gene. This rearrangement joins TRBV20-1 to TRBJ2-1, with 11 bases matching TRBD2. Germline lookup yields CDR1 DFQATT and CDR2 SNEGSKA (reference sequence). Germline trimming cut 4 bases from V and 4 bases from J; bases unmatched to any gene: 12. The CDR3 is 17 amino acids. This chain's CDR3 is CSATVAGGLPGYNEQFF. The CDR3 DNA, read in part, is TGCAGTGCTACGGTAGCGGGAGGGTTACCGGGGTACAATGAG.

This clone came up many times. The CDR3 end falls 3 residues outside the read, so it is completed with the germline J gene. V usage is TRBV2 and J usage is TRBJ2-1; 11 positions match TRBD2. CDR3 length equals 16 residues. After removal of 6 bases from V and 6 bases from J, the junction contained 10 bases not matched to a gene. Germline CDR1 is SNHLY and CDR2 is FYNNEI. CDR3 bases read: TGTGCCAGCAGGTACGGGACTAGCGGTCTAGCCAATGAG. Its protein product is CASRYGTSGLANE. In full, the CDR3 reads CASRYGTSGLANEQFF.